Given below is one TCR beta chain in context. This clonotype appeared many times. Its antigen is not yet known. It has no much larger one-base neighbor in the sample; base qualities were not kept. Patients with ophthalmopathy had moderately to severely active disease, with a Clinical Activity Score of 3 or more, a NOSPECS grade of 4 or more, and a disease duration of less than 3 months. Patients with other autoimmune diseases, uncontrolled infections, pregnancy or lactation were excluded from the study. Diagnosis was based on clinical symptoms, serum thyroxine, TRAb, thyroid ultrasound and orbital computed tomography. Using Ficoll-Paque density gradient centrifugation, PBMCs were isolated from 10 ml of fresh peripheral blood. Total RNA was extracted using Trizol reagent, and RNA quality was checked on an Agilent 2100 Bioanalyzer. The sample belongs to a study of Graves' ophthalmopathy and Graves' hyperthyroidism (dated by TCRdb to between 2018 and 2020). For context, the study as a whole: Peripheral blood was collected at initial diagnosis, prior to any treatment. The study used TCR beta repertoire signatures to distinguish Graves' ophthalmopathy from Graves' hyperthyroidism and to predict progression to ophthalmopathy. In total, 135 blood samples were TCR-sequenced: approximately 42 ophthalmopathy, over 70 hyperthyroidism and some 17 hyperthyroidism-to-ophthalmopathy patients. To explore V-J signatures that distinguish ophthalmopathy from hyperthyroidism, a discovery set of about a hundred patients was enrolled, made up of 40 to 45 with ophthalmopathy and under 65 with stable hyperthyroidism. The independent validation cohort included about 19 hyperthyroidism patients plus 17 patients who later progressed from hyperthyroidism to ophthalmopathy. T-cell repertoires of thyroid tissue and blood were compared in more than five hyperthyroidism patients. Following sample collection, hyperthyroidism patients were given methimazole at a starting dose of 30 mg daily, and ophthalmopathy patients were given high-dose intravenous methylprednisolone.

For repertoire sequencing, TCR beta CDR3 regions were amplified from RNA transcripts. The first round was an RT-PCR using HTBI primers with the Qiagen OneStep RT-PCR kit, and this first round was followed by a second-round multiplex PCR, then size selection and purification. Libraries were sequenced paired-end with 100 bp reads on an Illumina HiSeq2000. Regarding the original processing steps: SOAPnuke was used for read processing, and reads with adapters, uncalled bases, a mean Phred below 15, or no exact constant-primer or identifier match were discarded. COPE v1.2.5 was used to merge high-quality paired reads. Each unique nucleotide sequence was treated as a clonotype, and MiTCR v1.1 was used to align the clonotypes to the IMGT TRB V, D and J references. Only V-J combinations with frequency above 0.0001 were analysed, covering 99.2% of repertoires. A TCR clonal expansion and chaos score per V-J combination was defined as the ratio of F50 clonal expansion to chaos observed in the TCRdist matrix. Welch's t-statistics and random forest were used to reduce the features to some 13 V-J combinations, which were then used as input to a naive Bayes classifier. The Morisita-Horn index was used to measure how similar the thyroid and blood repertoires were. The public reads were reanalyzed by TCRdb: fastp trimming at Q25, MiXCR alignment, in-frame beta chains only. Each CDR3 protein gets just one entry, which takes the most common genes and DNA from the rows behind it. The V and J calls, along with clone size, are taken from TCRdb and not from the paper's own processing. Present in this sample are approximately 330,000 distinct CDR3 sequences, roughly 16% of which were seen just once. The ten biggest clones cover around an eighth of the sample.

Overall study outcomes, separate from this receptor: Most of the expanded thyroid clonotypes with a frequency above 0.001 were also detected in blood, and it was suggested that the thyroid immune response may be reflected by blood repertoires. Ophthalmopathy was separated from stable hyperthyroidism by the 13-signature model with around 89% sensitivity and approximately 84% specificity in cross-validation and with 80%/75% in the test set. Sample size was not statistically predetermined, and group allocation was not concealed from the investigators. In validation, the model predicted ophthalmopathy progression with about 71% sensitivity and roughly 72% specificity; roughly 11 predicted patients were CT-confirmed with GO in a median of about 6.2 months.

Its CDR3 holds 15 amino acids, cysteine through phenylalanine. Just the 45-base CDR3 DNA is kept, in frame starting at base 1. V trim: 6 bases; J trim: 4 bases; unmatched bases: 10. Sequencing was done on a sample of peripheral blood. The V gene is TRBV12-3 or TRBV12-4 and the J gene is TRBJ1-1, with 8 middle bases fitting TRBD1. The clonotype originates from an adult man with Graves' ophthalmopathy. The nucleotide sequence reads TGTGCCAGCAGATACGAAACAGGGGGGGCCACTGAAGCTTTCTTT. It is translated as CASRYETGGATEAFF.